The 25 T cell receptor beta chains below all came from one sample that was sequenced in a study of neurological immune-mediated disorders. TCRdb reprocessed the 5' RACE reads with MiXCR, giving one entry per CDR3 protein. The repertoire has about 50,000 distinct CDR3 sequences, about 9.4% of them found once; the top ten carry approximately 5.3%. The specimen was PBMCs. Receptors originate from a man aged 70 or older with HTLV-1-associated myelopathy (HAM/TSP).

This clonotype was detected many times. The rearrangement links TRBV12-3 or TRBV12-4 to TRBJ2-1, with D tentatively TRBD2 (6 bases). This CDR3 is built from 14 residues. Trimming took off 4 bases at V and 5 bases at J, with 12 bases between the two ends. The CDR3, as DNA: TGTGCCAGCAGTTCTCGGGACTTTGACAATGAGCAGTTCTTC. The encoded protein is CASSSRDFDNEQFF.

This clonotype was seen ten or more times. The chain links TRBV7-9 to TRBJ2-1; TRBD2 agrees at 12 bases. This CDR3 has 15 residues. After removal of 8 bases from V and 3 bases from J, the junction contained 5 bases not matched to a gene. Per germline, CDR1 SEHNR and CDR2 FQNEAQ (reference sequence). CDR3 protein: CASGGTSGFYNEQFF. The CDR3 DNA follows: TGTGCCAGCGGAGGGACTAGCGGGTTCTACAATGAGCAGTTCTTC. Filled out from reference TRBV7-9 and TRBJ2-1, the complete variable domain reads DTGVSQNPRHKITKRGQNVTFRCDPISEHNRLYWYRQTLGQGPEFLTYFQNEAQLEKSRLLSDRFSAERPKGSFSTLEIQRTEQGDSAMYLCASGGTSGFYNEQFFGPGTRLTVL.

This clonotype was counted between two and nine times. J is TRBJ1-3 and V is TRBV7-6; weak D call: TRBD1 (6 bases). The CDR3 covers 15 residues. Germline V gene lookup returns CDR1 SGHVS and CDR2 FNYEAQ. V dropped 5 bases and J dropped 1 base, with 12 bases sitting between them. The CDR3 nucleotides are TGTGCCAGCAGCCGTGGTGGACAGTCTGGAAACACCATATATTTT. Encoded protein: CASSRGGQSGNTIYF.

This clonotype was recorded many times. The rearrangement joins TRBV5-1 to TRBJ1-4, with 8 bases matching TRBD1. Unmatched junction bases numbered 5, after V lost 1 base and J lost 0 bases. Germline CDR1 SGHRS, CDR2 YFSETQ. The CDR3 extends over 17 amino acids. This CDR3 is CASSLLTGGTTNEKLFF. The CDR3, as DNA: TGCGCCAGCAGCTTGCTTACAGGGGGGACAACTAATGAAAAACTGTTTTTT.

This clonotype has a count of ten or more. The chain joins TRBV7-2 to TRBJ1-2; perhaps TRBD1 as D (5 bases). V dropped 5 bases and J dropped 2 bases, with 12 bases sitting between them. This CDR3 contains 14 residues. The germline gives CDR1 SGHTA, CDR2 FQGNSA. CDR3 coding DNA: TGTGCCAGCAGCCCCCCGACAGCCAACTATGGCTACACCTTC. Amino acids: CASSPPTANYGYTF.

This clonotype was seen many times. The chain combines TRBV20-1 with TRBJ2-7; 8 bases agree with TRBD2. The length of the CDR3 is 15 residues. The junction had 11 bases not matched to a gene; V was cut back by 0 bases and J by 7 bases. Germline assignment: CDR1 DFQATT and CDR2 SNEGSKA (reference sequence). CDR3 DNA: TGCAGTGCTAGAGATCGGGGGGGACAATTGCGGGAGCAGTACTTC. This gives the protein CSARDRGGQLREQYF.

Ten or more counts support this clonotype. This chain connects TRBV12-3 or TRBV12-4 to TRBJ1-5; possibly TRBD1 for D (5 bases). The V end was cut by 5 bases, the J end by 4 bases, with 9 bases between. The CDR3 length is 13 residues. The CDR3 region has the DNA TGTGCCAGCAGTGGGGGGAAGAATCAGCCCCAGCATTTT. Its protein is CASSGGKNQPQHF.

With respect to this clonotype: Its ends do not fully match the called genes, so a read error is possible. The CDR3 loop reads CASSLGQSTQFF. The CDR3 coding sequence is TGTGCCAGCAGCTTGGGACAGTCTACGCAGTTTTTT. The rearrangement joins TRBV7-2 to TRBJ2-3; 7 bases are a match to TRBD1. This CDR3 is built from 12 residues. CDR1 is SGHTA and CDR2 is FQGNSA in the germline V gene. The full variable domain, completed using reference TRBV7-2 and TRBJ2-3, is GAGVSQSPSNKVTEKGKDVELRCDPISGHTALYWYRQSLGQGLEFLIYFQGNSAPDKSGLPSDRFSAERTGGSVSTLTIQRTQQEDSAVYLCASSLGQSTQFFGPGTRLTVL.

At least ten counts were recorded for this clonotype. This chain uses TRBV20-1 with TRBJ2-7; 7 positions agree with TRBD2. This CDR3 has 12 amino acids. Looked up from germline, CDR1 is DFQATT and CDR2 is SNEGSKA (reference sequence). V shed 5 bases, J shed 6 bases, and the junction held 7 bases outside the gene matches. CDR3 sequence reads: CSARAGAPEQYF. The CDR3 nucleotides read TGCAGTGCTCGGGCGGGAGCACCCGAGCAGTACTTC.

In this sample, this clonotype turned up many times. CDR3 amino acids: CASSLLRGGTGNIQYF. CDR3 in DNA: TGTGCCAGCAGCTTACTTAGAGGGGGCACTGGAAACATTCAGTACTTC. The chain uses TRBV7-8 and TRBJ2-4, with 7 bases identical to TRBD1. V was pared by 2 bases and J by 6 bases, with 10 bases of the junction left unmatched. This CDR3 is built from 16 residues. CDR1 and CDR2 (germline): SGHVS, FQNEAQ.

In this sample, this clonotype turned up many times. The CDR3 DNA reads TGTGCCAGCAGTTTAACAGGGTCTGGAAACACCATATATTTT. Residues: CASSLTGSGNTIYF. The rearrangement links TRBV12-3 or TRBV12-4 to TRBJ1-3, with D possibly TRBD1 on 6 matching bases. The CDR3 extends over 14 amino acids. V lost 2 bases and J lost 1, with 6 bases in between.

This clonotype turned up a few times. CDR3 protein: CSAEGNEQFF. The CDR3 coding sequence is TGCAGCGCCGAGGGGAATGAGCAGTTCTTC. V usage is TRBV29-1 and J usage is TRBJ2-1; either TRBD1 or TRBD2 may supply D (5 bases each). V lost 7 bases and J 7 bases, leaving 8 bases between the germline ends. The V gene's germline CDR1 is SQVTM and CDR2 ANQGSEA. The CDR3 is 10 residues long.

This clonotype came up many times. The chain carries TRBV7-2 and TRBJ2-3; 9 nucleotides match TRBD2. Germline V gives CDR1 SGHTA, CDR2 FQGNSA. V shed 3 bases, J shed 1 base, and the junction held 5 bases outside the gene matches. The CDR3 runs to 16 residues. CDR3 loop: CASSFGTSTGTDTQYF. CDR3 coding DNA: TGTGCCAGCAGCTTCGGGACTAGCACGGGCACAGATACGCAGTATTTT.

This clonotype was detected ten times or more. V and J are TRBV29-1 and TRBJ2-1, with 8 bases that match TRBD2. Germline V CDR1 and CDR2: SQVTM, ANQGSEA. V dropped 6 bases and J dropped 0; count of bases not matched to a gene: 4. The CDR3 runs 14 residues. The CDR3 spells CSVSGGSSYNEQFF. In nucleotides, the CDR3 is TGCAGCGTCAGCGGGGGTAGCTCCTACAATGAGCAGTTCTTC.

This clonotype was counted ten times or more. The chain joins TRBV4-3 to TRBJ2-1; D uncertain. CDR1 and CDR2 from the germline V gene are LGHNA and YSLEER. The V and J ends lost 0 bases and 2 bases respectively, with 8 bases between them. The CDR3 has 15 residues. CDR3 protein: CASSQDWAAYNEQFF. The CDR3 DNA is TGCGCCAGCAGCCAAGATTGGGCCGCCTACAATGAGCAGTTCTTC.

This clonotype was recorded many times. The CDR3 DNA sequence: TGTGCCAGCAGCCAAGTGGACGAGCAGTACTTC. Translated, it gives CASSQVDEQYF. The chain links TRBV3-1 to TRBJ2-7; D is uncertain. V lost 1 base to trimming and J lost 5 bases, with 3 bases between them. The CDR3 consists of 11 residues. Germline assignment: CDR1 LGHDT and CDR2 YNNKEL (reference sequence).

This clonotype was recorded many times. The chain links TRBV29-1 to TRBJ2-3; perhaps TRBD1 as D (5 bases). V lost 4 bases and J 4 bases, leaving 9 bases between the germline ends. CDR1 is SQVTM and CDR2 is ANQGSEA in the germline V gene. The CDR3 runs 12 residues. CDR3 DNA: TGCAGCGTTGGGGGCGCGTCAGATACGCAGTATTTT. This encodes CSVGGASDTQYF.

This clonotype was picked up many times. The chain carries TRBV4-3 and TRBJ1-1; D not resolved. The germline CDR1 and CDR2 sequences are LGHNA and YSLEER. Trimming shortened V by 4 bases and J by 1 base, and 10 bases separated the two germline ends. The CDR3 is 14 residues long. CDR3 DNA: TGCGCCAGCAGCCGCCGGGTGGGGAACACTGAAGCTTTCTTT. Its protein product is CASSRRVGNTEAFF.

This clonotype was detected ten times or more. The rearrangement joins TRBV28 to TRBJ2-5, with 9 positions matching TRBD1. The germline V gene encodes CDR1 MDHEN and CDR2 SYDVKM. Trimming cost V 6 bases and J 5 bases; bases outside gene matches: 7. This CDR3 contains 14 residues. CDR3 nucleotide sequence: TGTGCCAGCAGGCCAAACAGGGGGCCGGAGACCCAGTACTTC. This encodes CASRPNRGPETQYF.

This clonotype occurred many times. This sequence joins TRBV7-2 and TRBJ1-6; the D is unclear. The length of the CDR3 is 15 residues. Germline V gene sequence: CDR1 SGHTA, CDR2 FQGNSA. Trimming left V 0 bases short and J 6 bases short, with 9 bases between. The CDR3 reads CASSLASQTNSPLHF. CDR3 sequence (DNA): TGTGCCAGCAGCTTAGCTTCCCAGACTAATTCACCCCTCCACTTT.

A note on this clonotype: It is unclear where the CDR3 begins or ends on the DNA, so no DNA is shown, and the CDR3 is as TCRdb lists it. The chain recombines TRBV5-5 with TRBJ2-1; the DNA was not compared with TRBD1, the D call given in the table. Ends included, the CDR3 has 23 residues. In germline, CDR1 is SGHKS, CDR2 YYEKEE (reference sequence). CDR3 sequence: CASSFYICSATDLDRPDLNEQFF.

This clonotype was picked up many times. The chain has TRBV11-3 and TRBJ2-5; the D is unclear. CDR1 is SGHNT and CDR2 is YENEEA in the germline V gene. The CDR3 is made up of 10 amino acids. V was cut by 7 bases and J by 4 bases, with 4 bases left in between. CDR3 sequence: CASTVETQYF. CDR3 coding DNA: TGTGCCAGCACCGTAGAGACCCAGTACTTC.

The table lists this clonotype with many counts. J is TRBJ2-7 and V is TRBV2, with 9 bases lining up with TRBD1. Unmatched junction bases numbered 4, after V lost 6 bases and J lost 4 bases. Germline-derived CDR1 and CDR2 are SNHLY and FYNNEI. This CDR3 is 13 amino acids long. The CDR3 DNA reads TGTGCCAGCAGCAGGGACAGGGATTACGAGCAGTACTTC. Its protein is CASSRDRDYEQYF.

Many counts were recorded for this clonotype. This CDR3 is CASSYSTGALGTEAFF. In DNA form, the CDR3 reads TGTGCCAGCAGTTACTCGACAGGGGCCCTGGGCACTGAAGCTTTCTTT. The V and J genes are TRBV6-5 and TRBJ1-1; TRBD1 aligns across 8 bases. The CDR3 contains 16 residues. Trimming took 0 bases from V and 4 from J; bases not matched to a gene: 7. Per the germline V gene, CDR1 is MNHEY and CDR2 is SVGAGI.

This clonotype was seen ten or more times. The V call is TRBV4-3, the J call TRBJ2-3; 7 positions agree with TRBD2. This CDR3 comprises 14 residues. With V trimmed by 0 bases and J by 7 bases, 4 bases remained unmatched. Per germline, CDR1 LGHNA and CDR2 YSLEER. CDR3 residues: CASSQEGGRYTQYF. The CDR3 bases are TGCGCCAGCAGCCAAGAGGGCGGGAGATATACGCAGTATTTT.